A single sample is the source of the 12 T cell receptor beta chains below, sequenced in a study of blood T cell repertoires in COVID-19. Sequencing used immunoSEQ multiplex PCR; TCRdb keeps in-frame clones, though not all of them. The sample has fewer than 130,000 clones; approximately 90% are singletons. Sequencing was carried out using peripheral blood. The receptors originated from a woman older than 75 with acute or convalescent COVID-19.

V gene TRBV28 combines with J gene TRBJ2-3, with a tentative D call TRBD2 (6 bases). The CDR3 is 15 amino acids. Deletions cut 4 bases from V and 2 bases from J, with 13 bases between. CDR1 MDHEN and CDR2 SYDVKM come from the germline V gene. The CDR3 protein is CASSYGGGYTDTQYF. DNA of the CDR3: TGTGCCAGCAGTTACGGGGGTGGGTACACAGATACGCAGTATTTT.

CDR3 sequence (DNA): TGCGCCAGCAGCCACCACGAAAGGGGTTCCAACGAGCAGTACTTC. Its protein product is CASSHHERGSNEQYF. The genes are TRBV4-1 and TRBJ2-7; maybe TRBD1 (5 bases). V lost 3 bases, J lost 5 bases, and 17 bases lay in between. The CDR3 contains 15 residues. Germline V lookup: CDR1 MGHRA, CDR2 YSYEKL.

The chain couples TRBV30 to TRBJ1-2, with a possible D match to TRBD1 (6 bases). V lost 3 bases and J 9 bases, leaving 17 bases between the germline ends. Germline V gene data show CDR1 as GTSNPN and CDR2 as SVGIG (reference sequence). The CDR3 is 13 amino acids. CDR3 amino acids: CAWRVGGQYSYTF. CDR3 in DNA: TGTGCCTGGAGAGTCGGTGGACAGTACAGCTACACCTTC.

The V call is TRBV5-1, the J call TRBJ1-4, with 7 bases aligning to TRBD1. Germline V gene lookup returns CDR1 SGHRS and CDR2 YFSETQ. V gave up 2 bases and J gave up 5 bases; unmatched junction bases: 6. This CDR3 has 15 amino acids. DNA of the CDR3: TGCGCCAGCAGCTTCCGTGGGACAGAAAATGAAAAACTGTTTTTT. Translation: CASSFRGTENEKLFF.

This chain uses TRBV6-1 with TRBJ2-3; D might be TRBD1 (6 bases). The CDR3 runs to 16 residues. V shed 3 bases and J shed 3 bases, with 16 bases lying between them. CDR1 MNHNS and CDR2 SASEGT come from the germline V gene. CDR3 sequence reads: CASSELQRQVTDTQYF. Here the CDR3 DNA reads TGTGCCAGCAGTGAGCTGCAAAGACAGGTAACAGATACGCAGTATTTT.

This clone was counted once. This sequence joins TRBV5-6 and TRBJ2-3, with a tentative D call TRBD2 (7 bases). CDR1 and CDR2 from the germline V gene are SGHDT and YYEEEE. The CDR3 runs 15 residues. Trimming pared 4 bases from V and 1 base from J, leaving 13 bases between. CDR3 residues: CASSPGEGGTDTQYF. For the CDR3, the DNA is TGTGCCAGCAGCCCGGGGGAGGGGGGCACAGATACGCAGTATTTT.

The chain carries TRBV6-5 and TRBJ1-1; a weak D match, TRBD1 (5 bases). CDR1 is MNHEY, CDR2 SVGAGI, per germline. This CDR3 comprises 14 residues. The V and J ends lost 6 bases and 1 base respectively, with 12 bases between them. CDR3 nucleotide sequence: TGTGCCAGCAGACCACACACAGGGAACACTGAAGCTTTCTTT. Amino acid sequence: CASRPHTGNTEAFF.

This clone is a singleton in its sample. The V gene is TRBV10-3, the J gene TRBJ2-7, with 10 positions matching TRBD1. The CDR3 loop spans 13 amino acids. J was trimmed by 5 bases and V by 6 bases; bases with no gene match: 4. Germline values: CDR1 ENHRY, CDR2 SYGVKD. Here the CDR3 DNA reads TGTGCCATCAGCTCCGGGACAGGGGACGAGCAGTACTTC. Protein product: CAISSGTGDEQYF.

This sequence joins TRBV30 and TRBJ2-7; D might be TRBD1 (5 bases). Trimming stripped 0 bases from V and 4 bases from J, with 22 bases between. Germline assignment: CDR1 GTSNPN and CDR2 SVGIG (reference sequence). The CDR3 runs 17 residues. CDR3 amino acids: CAWSVPPYTGIRYEQYF. The CDR3 DNA is TGTGCCTGGAGTGTACCCCCGTACACAGGAATACGTTACGAGCAGTACTTC.

This chain links TRBV2 with TRBJ2-2; tentative D call: TRBD2 (5 bases). Germline V gene sequence: CDR1 SNHLY, CDR2 FYNNEI. This CDR3 has 15 amino acids. Trimming removed 5 bases at V and 5 bases at J, with 15 bases between. The CDR3 DNA is TGTGCCAGCAGTATTGCTAGCCCTGGGACCGGGGAGCTGTTTTTT. This gives the protein CASSIASPGTGELFF.

The chain links TRBV5-8 to TRBJ1-5, with 7 bases aligning to TRBD1. The junction had 5 bases not matched to a gene; V was cut back by 4 bases and J by 4 bases. The germline gives CDR1 SGHTS, CDR2 YDEGEE. This CDR3 has 14 amino acids. CDR3 DNA: TGTGCCAGCAGCGAAGGGGACAGAAATCAGCCCCAGCATTTT. Translating it yields CASSEGDRNQPQHF.

The chain recombines TRBV7-4 with TRBJ2-3; no firm D call. This CDR3 region has 15 residues. In germline, CDR1 is SGHVT, CDR2 SQSDAQ. Trimming cost V 0 bases and J 0 bases, with 7 bases left between them. DNA for the CDR3: TGTGCCAGCAGCTTAGCCTCCGGTAGCACAGATACGCAGTATTTT. Translating it yields CASSLASGSTDTQYF.